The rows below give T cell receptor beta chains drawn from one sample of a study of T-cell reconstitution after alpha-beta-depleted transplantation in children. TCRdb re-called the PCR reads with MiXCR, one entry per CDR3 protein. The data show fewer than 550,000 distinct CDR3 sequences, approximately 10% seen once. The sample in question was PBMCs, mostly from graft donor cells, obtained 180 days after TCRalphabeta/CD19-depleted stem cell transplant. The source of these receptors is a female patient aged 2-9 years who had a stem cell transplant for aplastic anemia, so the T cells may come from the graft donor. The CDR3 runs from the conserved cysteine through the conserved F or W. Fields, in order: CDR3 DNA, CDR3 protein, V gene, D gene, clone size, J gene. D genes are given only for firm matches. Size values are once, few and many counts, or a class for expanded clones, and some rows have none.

TGTGCCAGCGCGACAGCACCCGTATCCTACGAGCAGTACTTC	CASATAPVSYEQYF	TRBV18	NA	NA	TRBJ2-7
TGCAGTGCTAGGGGGGGGGCCTACGAGCAGTACTTC	CSARGGAYEQYF	TRBV20-1	TRBD2	NA	TRBJ2-7
TGCAGTGCTACCAAGACAGGACTTCTCTTACCCCTCCACTTT	CSATKTGLLLPLHF	TRBV20-1	NA	NA	TRBJ1-6
TGTGCCAGCAGCGGATTGAACCGTCGCTCCTACAATGAGCAGTTCTTC	CASSGLNRRSYNEQFF	TRBV7-6	NA	many	TRBJ2-1
TGCAGTGCTCTGACTAGCGGGGTAGGAGGAAATGAGCAGTTCTTC	CSALTSGVGGNEQFF	TRBV20-1	TRBD2	NA	TRBJ2-1
TGCAGTGCCACGGACAAGGACATCTACGAGCAGTACTTC	CSATDKDIYEQYF	TRBV20-1	NA	many	TRBJ2-7
TGTGCCAGCAGTCCCTTGCCGGGCGAGAGGGGAAACACCATATATTTT	CASSPLPGERGNTIYF	TRBV6-1	NA	NA	TRBJ1-3
TGTGCCAGCAGCGCTAGGGACAGTTACCTCACAGATACGCAGTATTTT	CASSARDSYLTDTQYF	TRBV5-6	TRBD1	many	TRBJ2-3
TGTGCCAGCAGCGTAGGAGACTCCGGCTACGAGCAGTACTTC	CASSVGDSGYEQYF	TRBV9	NA	few	TRBJ2-7
TGTGCCAGCAGCTTAGGCCCTAGCTCGAATGAGCAGTTCTTC	CASSLGPSSNEQFF	TRBV7-9	NA	NA	TRBJ2-1
TGTGCCAGCAACATGGCGGGCGGGCCTCCCGGGGAGCTGTTTTTT	CASNMAGGPPGELFF	TRBV12-3/TRBV12-4	NA	NA	TRBJ2-2
TGTGCCAGCAGTTTAGCAGGGGCAGCTAATGAAAAACTGTTTTTT	CASSLAGAANEKLFF	TRBV12-3/TRBV12-4	NA	many	TRBJ1-4
TGTGCCAGCAGTATAGACAGGATAGAGAATCAGCCCCAGCATTTT	CASSIDRIENQPQHF	TRBV12-3/TRBV12-4	NA	few	TRBJ1-5
TGTGCCAGCTCACCGGGTGGGCGGGAACTCTACAATGAGCAGTTCTTC	CASSPGGRELYNEQFF	TRBV18	NA	NA	TRBJ2-1
TGTGCCAGCAGTACACTCGTCGGGGAGCTGTTTTTT	CASSTLVGELFF	TRBV28	NA	NA	TRBJ2-2
TGTGCCAGCAGTTTCACGGTAGATACGCAGTATTTT	CASSFTVDTQYF	TRBV12-3/TRBV12-4	NA	few	TRBJ2-3
TGTGCCAGCAGCCTCCTACTGGGGGTCCCTGGAAACACCATATATTTT	CASSLLLGVPGNTIYF	TRBV7-2	NA	few	TRBJ1-3
TGTGCCATCAGTGACCCGGGACTAGCGGGAGGACCCCTGTACTTC	CAISDPGLAGGPLYF	TRBV10-3	TRBD2	NA	TRBJ2-7
TGTGCCACCAGCAGAGAGATAGGGTGGGACGGCTATGGCTACACCTTC	CATSREIGWDGYGYTF	TRBV15	NA	NA	TRBJ1-2
TGTGCCAGCAGCGTCCGAGCCAGGGGGATCACAGATACGCAGTATTTT	CASSVRARGITDTQYF	TRBV9	TRBD1	NA	TRBJ2-3
TGTGCCAGTAGTTTCCTGACAAAGAACACCGGGGAGCTGTTTTTT	CASSFLTKNTGELFF	TRBV19	NA	NA	TRBJ2-2
TGCGCCAGCAGCTTCTCCGGGACAGGGGCCTACGAGCAGTACTTC	CASSFSGTGAYEQYF	TRBV5-1	TRBD1	many	TRBJ2-7
TGCGCCAGCAGCTATAAATGGGACAGCAACTATGGCTACACCTTC	CASSYKWDSNYGYTF	TRBV5-1	TRBD1	NA	TRBJ1-2
TGTGCCAGCAGCTTAGGACTAGTCTGGGGGGAGACCCAGTACTTC	CASSLGLVWGETQYF	TRBV11-2	NA	many	TRBJ2-5
TGTGCCAGCAGCACCAGGCCGGTTAATTCACCCCTCCACTTT	CASSTRPVNSPLHF	TRBV7-2	NA	few	TRBJ1-6
TGCAGCGTGGGACATGGGGCCACTAATGAAAAACTGTTTTTT	CSVGHGATNEKLFF	TRBV29-1	NA	NA	TRBJ1-4
TGTGCCAGCAGCTTAAGCAGGGGGCTCTCTTCTCGACGGGACACTGAAGCTTTCTTT	CASSLSRGLSSRRDTEAFF	TRBV11-1	TRBD1	NA	TRBJ1-1
TGTGCCAGCAGTCCGGGGGGGGTAGTACAGCAGTACTTC	CASSPGGVVQQYF	TRBV12-3/TRBV12-4	TRBD2	NA	TRBJ2-7
TGTGCCAGCAGTGACAGGGTAACTGAAGCTTTCTTT	CASSDRVTEAFF	TRBV28	TRBD1	NA	TRBJ1-1
TGTGCCACCAGCAGAGTTGGGGGTAGAGAGCAGTACTTC	CATSRVGGREQYF	TRBV15	NA	many	TRBJ2-7
TGCAGCGACTTTAGGGCCGGACAAGAGACCCAGTACTTC	CSDFRAGQETQYF	TRBV29-1	NA	NA	TRBJ2-5
TGTGCCAGTAGTGTCCGGGACAGGGCGGGCGACGAGCAGTACTTC	CASSVRDRAGDEQYF	TRBV19	TRBD1	few	TRBJ2-7
TGCAGTGCTAGAAGGACAACTAATGAAAAACTGTTTTTT	CSARRTTNEKLFF	TRBV20-1	NA	few	TRBJ1-4
TGTGCCAGCAGCTTTACTGGACTAGCGGGATTAGGGACCAAAAACATTCAGTACTTC	CASSFTGLAGLGTKNIQYF	TRBV7-8	TRBD2	few	TRBJ2-4
TGCGCCAGCAGCCATTTCCGAGTGACGGGTCCGGGAACCGGGGAGCTGTTTTTT	CASSHFRVTGPGTGELFF	TRBV4-3	NA	NA	TRBJ2-2
TGCAGTGCCCTTGGTAGCGGGATTCACAATGAGCAGTTCTTC	CSALGSGIHNEQFF	TRBV20-1	TRBD2	few	TRBJ2-1
TGTGCCAGCAGTTCTATCGAGGGAACCTACAATGAGCAGTTCTTC	CASSSIEGTYNEQFF	TRBV12-3/TRBV12-4	NA	NA	TRBJ2-1
TGTGCCAGCAGCGGGGAGGTTCGCGAGACCCAGTACTTC	CASSGEVRETQYF	TRBV12-3/TRBV12-4	NA	many	TRBJ2-5
TGTGCCAGCAGTGCCCCGGGACGGAACTACAATGAGCAGTTCTTC	CASSAPGRNYNEQFF	TRBV2	NA	few	TRBJ2-1
TGTGCCAGCTCACCACTTGGCGGTCTAGCCAAAAACATTCAGTACTTC	CASSPLGGLAKNIQYF	TRBV18	NA	many	TRBJ2-4
TGTGCCAGCTCACCACAGGGGGCCTACAATGAGCAGTTCTTC	CASSPQGAYNEQFF	TRBV18	NA	few	TRBJ2-1
TGCAGTGCTATCCTTAGCGGGCGGCGCAATGAGCAGTTCTTC	CSAILSGRRNEQFF	TRBV20-1	TRBD2	few	TRBJ2-1
TGTGCCAGTAGTATGTCCAGCGGGAGGCGAACGCAGTATTTT	CASSMSSGRRTQYF	TRBV19	TRBD2	many	TRBJ2-3